This TCR beta chain was documented in a study of blood T cell repertoires in COVID-19. As handled by the study authors: Amplification of reference gene primers was used by the study to estimate nucleated cell counts. Sequencing was performed with immunoSEQ multiplex PCR; in TCRdb, only in-frame clones are kept and a portion is missing. V, J and clone size are taken as reported in that table, and D and trimming were inferred from the DNA itself. The table has about 210,000 clones, roughly 82% seen once. The V end lost 6 bases, the J end lost 6 bases, and 24 bases lay between the germline ends. Germline loops: CDR1 SGHTA, CDR2 FQGNSA. The CDR3 loop spans 16 amino acids.

The chain couples TRBV7-2 to TRBJ2-7; a possible D gene is TRBD2 (5 bases). The source is a woman aged 60 to 75 with COVID-19, enrolled during active disease. The sample was peripheral blood. The CDR3 here is CASSARKVRGLPEQYF. The CDR3 nucleotides read TGTGCCAGCAGTGCCCGGAAGGTTCGGGGTCTTCCCGAGCAGTACTTC.